The TCR beta chain under discussion was sequenced for a study of cytomegalovirus exposure and HLA in healthy donors. The trim removed 2 bases at V and 5 bases at J, leaving 9 bases unmatched. CDR1 is SEHNR, CDR2 FQNEAQ, per germline (reference sequence). CDR3 length equals 16 residues. Worth noting for this clone: The antigen remains unidentified.

Overall study findings and caveats: Differences between HLA loci emerged in a later analysis of TCR association rates, with DRB1 most and HLA-C fewest. In a later analysis, TCR beta V- and J-gene trimming was associated with a missense DCLRE1C variant.

The PCR made use of 60 Vbeta and 13 Jbeta primers. Clones were read by immunoSEQ multiplex PCR, and TCRdb kept only the in-frame ones, dropping some. The repertoire has 50,000 or so clones, approximately 82% of them found once; the top ten carry under 3.5%. Donors showed nominal health when sampled, although they likely had unrecorded immune exposures. The sequence came from a young woman in good health and CMV-seronegative. The sample consisted of PBMCs. This chain connects TRBV7-9 to TRBJ1-1, with 9 bases lining up with TRBD1. For the CDR3, the DNA is TGTGCCAGCAGCTTACCCTGGACAGGGGCAGGGACTGAAGCTTTCTTT. Amino acids: CASSLPWTGAGTEAFF.